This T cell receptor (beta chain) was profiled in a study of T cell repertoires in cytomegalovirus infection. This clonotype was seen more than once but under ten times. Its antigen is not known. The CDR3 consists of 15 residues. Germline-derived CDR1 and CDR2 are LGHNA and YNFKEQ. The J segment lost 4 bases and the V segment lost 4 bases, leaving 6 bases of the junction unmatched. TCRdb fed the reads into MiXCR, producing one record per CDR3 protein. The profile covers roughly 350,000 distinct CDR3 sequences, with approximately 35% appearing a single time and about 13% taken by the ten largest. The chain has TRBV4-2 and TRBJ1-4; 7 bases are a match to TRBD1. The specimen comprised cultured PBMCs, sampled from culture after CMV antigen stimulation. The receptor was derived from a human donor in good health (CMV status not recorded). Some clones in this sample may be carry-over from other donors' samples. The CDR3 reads CASSPTGTDNEKLFF. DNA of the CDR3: TGTGCCAGCAGCCCGACAGGGACAGATAATGAAAAACTGTTTTTT.